This TCR beta chain was recorded in a study of blood T cell dynamics during melanoma immunotherapy. Study context: Standard first-line treatment here was pembrolizumab or nivolumab plus ipilimumab in metastatic melanoma.

Each bulk PBMC sample had 300 to 400 ng DNA loaded. This table comes from immunoSEQ multiplex PCR, and its TCRdb copy is limited to in-frame clones, with some not included. The sample consists of some 11,000 clones, roughly 81% of them appearing once. Time point reported: pre-treatment baseline. Samples come from before therapy and from week 3 after the first blockade cycle. V lost 1 base and J lost 2, with 9 bases in between. CDR3 size: 14 residues. Germline V lookup: CDR1 SGHRS, CDR2 YFSETQ. This chain joins TRBV5-1 and TRBJ2-5; D gene ambiguous. This sample comprised blood, obtained from a patient treated with checkpoint blockade. The TCR originated in a human donor with melanoma. This CDR3 reads CASSLWGFQETQYF. The CDR3 nucleotides read TGCGCCAGCAGCTTGTGGGGTTTTCAAGAGACCCAGTACTTC.